The sequence of this T cell receptor beta chain was determined in a study of blood T cell repertoires in COVID-19. Study overall: The United States, Italy and Spain were the sources of the acute and convalescent COVID-19 samples.

CDR3 length: 13 residues. Per the germline V gene, CDR1 is MNHEY and CDR2 is SMNVEV (reference sequence). The V segment lost 5 bases and the J segment 8 bases; nucleotides outside the gene matches: 7. This table comes from immunoSEQ multiplex PCR, and its TCRdb copy is limited to in-frame clones, with some not included. The sample has fewer than 140,000 clones, about 64% seen once. The genes are TRBV27 and TRBJ1-2; TRBD1 aligns across 8 bases. The sequencing input was peripheral blood. This TCR came from a human donor with acute or convalescent COVID-19. The donor label of this sample is uncertain. The CDR3 DNA sequence: TGTGCCAGCAGTCCGGGGACAGGCCGGGGCTACACCTTC. This sequence encodes CASSPGTGRGYTF.